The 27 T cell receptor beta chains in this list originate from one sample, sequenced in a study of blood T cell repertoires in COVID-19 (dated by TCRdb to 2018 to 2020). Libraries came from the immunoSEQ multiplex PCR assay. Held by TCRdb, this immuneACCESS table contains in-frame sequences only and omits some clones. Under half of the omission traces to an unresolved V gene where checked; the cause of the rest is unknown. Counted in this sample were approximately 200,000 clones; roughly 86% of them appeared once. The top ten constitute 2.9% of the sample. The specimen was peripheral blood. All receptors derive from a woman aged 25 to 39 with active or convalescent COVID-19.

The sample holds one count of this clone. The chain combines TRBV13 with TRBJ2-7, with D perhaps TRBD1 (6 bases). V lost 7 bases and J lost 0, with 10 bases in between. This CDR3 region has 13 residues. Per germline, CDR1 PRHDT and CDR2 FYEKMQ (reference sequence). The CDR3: CASKDRNSYEQYF. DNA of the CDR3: TGTGCCAGCAAAGACAGGAACTCCTACGAGCAGTACTTC.

CDR3 DNA sequence: TGTGCCAGTAGTCCGCGACTAAAAACCCCTTTCTACAATGAGCAGTTCTTC. Translated: CASSPRLKTPFYNEQFF. The chain links TRBV19 to TRBJ2-1; tentatively, D is TRBD2 (5 bases). V dropped 5 bases and J dropped 3 bases, with 20 bases sitting between them. The CDR3 sequence is 17 residues long. Germline CDR1 is LNHDA and CDR2 is SQIVND (reference sequence).

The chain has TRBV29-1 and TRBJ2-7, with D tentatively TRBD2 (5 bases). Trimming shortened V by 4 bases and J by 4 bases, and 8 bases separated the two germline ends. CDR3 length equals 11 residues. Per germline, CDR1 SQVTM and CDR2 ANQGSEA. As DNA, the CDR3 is TGCAGCGTTGGGTCGGGATACGAGCAGTACTTC. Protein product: CSVGSGYEQYF.

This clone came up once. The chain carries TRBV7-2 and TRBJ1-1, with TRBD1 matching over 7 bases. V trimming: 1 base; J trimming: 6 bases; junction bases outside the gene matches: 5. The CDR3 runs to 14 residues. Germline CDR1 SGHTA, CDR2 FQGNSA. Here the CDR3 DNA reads TGTGCCAGCAGCTTAGTCCGTACAGGGGCTGAAGCTTTCTTT. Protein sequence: CASSLVRTGAEAFF.

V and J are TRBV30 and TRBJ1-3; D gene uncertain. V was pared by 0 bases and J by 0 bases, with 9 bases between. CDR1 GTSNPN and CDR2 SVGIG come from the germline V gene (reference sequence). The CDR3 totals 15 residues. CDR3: CAWSVPVTSGNTIYF. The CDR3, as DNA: TGTGCCTGGAGTGTCCCAGTTACCTCTGGAAACACCATATATTTT.

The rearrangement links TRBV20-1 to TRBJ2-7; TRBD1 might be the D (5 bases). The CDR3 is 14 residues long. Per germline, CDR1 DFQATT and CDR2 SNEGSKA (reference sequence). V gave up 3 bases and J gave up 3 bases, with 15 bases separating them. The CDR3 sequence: CSASFVDRNYEQYF. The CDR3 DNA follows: TGCAGTGCTAGTTTCGTAGACAGAAACTACGAGCAGTACTTC.

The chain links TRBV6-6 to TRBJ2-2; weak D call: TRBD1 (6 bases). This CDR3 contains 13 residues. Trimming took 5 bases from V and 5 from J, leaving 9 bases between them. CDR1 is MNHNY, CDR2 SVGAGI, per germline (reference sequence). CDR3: CASSQTGTGELFF. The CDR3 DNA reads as TGTGCCAGCAGTCAAACAGGGACCGGGGAGCTGTTTTTT.

The CDR3 is CAISELRTTPSTDTQYF. The DNA of the CDR3 is TGTGCCATCAGTGAGCTACGGACTACACCTTCCACAGATACGCAGTATTTT. The V call is TRBV10-3, the J call TRBJ2-3; TRBD2 might be the D (6 bases). V shed 2 bases and J shed 2 bases, with 17 bases lying between them. CDR1 is ENHRY and CDR2 is SYGVKD in the germline V gene. There are 17 residues in the CDR3.

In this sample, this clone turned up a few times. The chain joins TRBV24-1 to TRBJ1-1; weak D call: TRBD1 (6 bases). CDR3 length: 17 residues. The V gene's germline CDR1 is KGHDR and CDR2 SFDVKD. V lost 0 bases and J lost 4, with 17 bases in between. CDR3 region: CATSDLSPGALGTEAFF. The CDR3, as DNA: TGTGCCACCAGTGATTTGAGTCCAGGGGCCTTGGGCACTGAAGCTTTCTTT.

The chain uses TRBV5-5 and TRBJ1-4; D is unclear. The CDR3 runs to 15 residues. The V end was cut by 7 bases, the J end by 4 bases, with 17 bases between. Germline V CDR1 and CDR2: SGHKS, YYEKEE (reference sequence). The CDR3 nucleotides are TGTGCCAGCCAGCTTAGCGGGAGCTTTAATGAAAAACTGTTTTTT. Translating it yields CASQLSGSFNEKLFF.

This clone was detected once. As DNA, the CDR3 is TGCGCCAGCAGCCCCGGGTCACCAAACACTGAAGCTTTCTTT. Residues: CASSPGSPNTEAFF. This chain joins TRBV4-1 and TRBJ1-1; D unresolved. Trimming took off 4 bases at V and 2 bases at J, with 11 bases between the two ends. The V gene's germline CDR1 is MGHRA and CDR2 YSYEKL. This CDR3 is built from 14 residues.

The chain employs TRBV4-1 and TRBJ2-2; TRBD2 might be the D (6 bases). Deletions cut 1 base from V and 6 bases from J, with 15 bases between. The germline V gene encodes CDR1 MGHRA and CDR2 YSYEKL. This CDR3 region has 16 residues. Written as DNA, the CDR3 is TGCGCCAGCAGCCAAGTGCCGGGAGCCCGACCCGGGGAGCTGTTTTTT. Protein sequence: CASSQVPGARPGELFF.

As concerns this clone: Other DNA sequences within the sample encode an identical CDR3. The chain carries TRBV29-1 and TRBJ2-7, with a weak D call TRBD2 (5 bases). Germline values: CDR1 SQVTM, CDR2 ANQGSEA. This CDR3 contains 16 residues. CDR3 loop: CSATDPRTGKEVEQYF. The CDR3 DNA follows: TGCAGTGCCACTGATCCGAGGACTGGAAAGGAGGTCGAGCAGTACTTC.

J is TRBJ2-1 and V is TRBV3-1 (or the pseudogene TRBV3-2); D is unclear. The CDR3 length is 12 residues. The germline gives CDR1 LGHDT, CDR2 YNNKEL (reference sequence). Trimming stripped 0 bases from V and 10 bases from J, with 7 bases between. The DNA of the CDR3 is TGTGCCAGCAGCCAAGAATATCTCGAGCAGTTCTTC. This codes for CASSQEYLEQFF.

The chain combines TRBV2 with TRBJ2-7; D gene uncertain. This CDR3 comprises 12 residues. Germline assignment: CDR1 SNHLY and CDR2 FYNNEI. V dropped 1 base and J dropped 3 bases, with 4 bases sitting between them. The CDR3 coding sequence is TGTGCCAGCAGTGAAGGTTACTACGAGCAGTACTTC. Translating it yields CASSEGYYEQYF.

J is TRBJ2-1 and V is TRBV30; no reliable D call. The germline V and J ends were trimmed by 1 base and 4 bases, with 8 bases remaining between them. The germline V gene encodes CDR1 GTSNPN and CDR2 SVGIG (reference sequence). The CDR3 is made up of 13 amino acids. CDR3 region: CAWSGGPYNEQFF. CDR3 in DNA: TGTGCCTGGAGTGGAGGCCCTTACAATGAGCAGTTCTTC. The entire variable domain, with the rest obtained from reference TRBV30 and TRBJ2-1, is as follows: SQTIHQWPATLVQPVGSPLSLECTVEGTSNPNLYWYRQAAGRGLQLLFYSVGIGQISSEVPQNLSASRPQDRQFILSSKKLLLSDSGFYLCAWSGGPYNEQFFGPGTRLTVL.

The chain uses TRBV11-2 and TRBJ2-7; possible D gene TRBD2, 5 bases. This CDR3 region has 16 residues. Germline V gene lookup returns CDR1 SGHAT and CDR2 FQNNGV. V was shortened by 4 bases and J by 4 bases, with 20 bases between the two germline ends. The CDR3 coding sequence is TGTGCCAGCAGCTCGATGAGGGCAGCGGCGTTATACGAGCAGTACTTC. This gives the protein CASSSMRAAALYEQYF.

CDR3 DNA sequence: TGTGCCATCAGCCCAGGGTGGGGCATGAACACTGAAGCTTTCTTT. Protein: CAISPGWGMNTEAFF. V and J are TRBV10-3 and TRBJ1-1; D is perhaps TRBD1 (5 bases). V gave up 6 bases and J gave up 0 bases, with 14 bases separating them. CDR3 length: 15 residues. Germline CDR1 is ENHRY and CDR2 is SYGVKD.

This chain's CDR3 is CASSVPDRGRQPQHF. CDR3 nucleotides: TGTGCCAGCAGTGTCCCGGACAGGGGGCGGCAGCCCCAGCATTTT. This rearrangement joins TRBV28 to TRBJ1-5; TRBD1 agrees at 11 bases. There are 15 residues in the CDR3. With V trimmed by 5 bases and J by 7 bases, 7 bases remained unmatched. The germline gives CDR1 MDHEN, CDR2 SYDVKM.

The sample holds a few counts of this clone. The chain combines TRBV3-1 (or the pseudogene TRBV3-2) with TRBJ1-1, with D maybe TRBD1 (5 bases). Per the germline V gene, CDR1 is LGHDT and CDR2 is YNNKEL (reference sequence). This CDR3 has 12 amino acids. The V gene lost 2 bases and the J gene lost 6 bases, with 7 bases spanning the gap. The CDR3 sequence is CASSQTGSEAFF. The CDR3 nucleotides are TGTGCCAGCAGCCAAACAGGCTCTGAAGCTTTCTTT.

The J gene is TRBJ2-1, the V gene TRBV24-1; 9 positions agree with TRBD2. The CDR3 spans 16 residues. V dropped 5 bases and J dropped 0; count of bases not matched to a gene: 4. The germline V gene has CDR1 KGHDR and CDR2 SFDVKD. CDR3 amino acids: CATSATSGGSYNEQFF. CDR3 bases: TGTGCCACCAGTGCGACTAGCGGTGGCTCCTACAATGAGCAGTTCTTC.

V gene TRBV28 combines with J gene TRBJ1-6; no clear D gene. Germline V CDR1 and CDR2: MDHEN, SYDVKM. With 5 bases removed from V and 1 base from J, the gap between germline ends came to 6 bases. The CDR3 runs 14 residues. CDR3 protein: CASSPQSYNSPLHF. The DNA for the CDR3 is TGTGCCAGCAGTCCCCAATCCTATAATTCACCCCTCCACTTT. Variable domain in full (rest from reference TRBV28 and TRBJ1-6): DVKVTQSSRYLVKRTGEKVFLECVQDMDHENMFWYRQDPGLGLRLIYFSYDVKMKEKGDIPEGYSVSREKKERFSLILESASTNQTSMYLCASSPQSYNSPLHFGNGTRLTVT.

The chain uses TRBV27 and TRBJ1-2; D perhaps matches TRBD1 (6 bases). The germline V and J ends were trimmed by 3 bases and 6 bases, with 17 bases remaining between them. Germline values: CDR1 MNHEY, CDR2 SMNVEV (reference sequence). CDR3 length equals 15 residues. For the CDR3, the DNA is TGTGCCAGCAGTTTGACTGAGGACAGCTATAATGGCTACACCTTC. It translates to CASSLTEDSYNGYTF.

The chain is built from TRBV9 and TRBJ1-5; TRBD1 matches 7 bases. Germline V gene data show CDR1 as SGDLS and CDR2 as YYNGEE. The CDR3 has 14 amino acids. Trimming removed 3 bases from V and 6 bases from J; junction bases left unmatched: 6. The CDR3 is CASSETGWGQPQHF. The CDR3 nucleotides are TGTGCCAGCAGCGAGACAGGGTGGGGTCAGCCCCAGCATTTT.

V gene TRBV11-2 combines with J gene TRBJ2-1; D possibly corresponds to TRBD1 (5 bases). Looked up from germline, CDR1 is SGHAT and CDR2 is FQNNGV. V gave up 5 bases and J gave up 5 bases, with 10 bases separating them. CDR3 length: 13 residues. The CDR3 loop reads CASSHDSDNEQFF. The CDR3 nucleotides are TGTGCCAGCAGCCATGACAGTGACAATGAGCAGTTCTTC.

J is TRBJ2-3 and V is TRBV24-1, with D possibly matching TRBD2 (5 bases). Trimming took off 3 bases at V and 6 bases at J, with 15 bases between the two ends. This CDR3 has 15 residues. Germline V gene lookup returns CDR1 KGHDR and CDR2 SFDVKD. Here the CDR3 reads CATSDTTHPGDTQYF. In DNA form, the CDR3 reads TGTGCCACCAGTGATACAACCCATCCGGGGGATACGCAGTATTTT.

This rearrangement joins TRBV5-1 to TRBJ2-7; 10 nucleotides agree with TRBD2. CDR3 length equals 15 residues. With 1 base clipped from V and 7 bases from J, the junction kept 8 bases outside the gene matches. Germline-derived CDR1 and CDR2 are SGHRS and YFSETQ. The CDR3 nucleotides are TGCGCCAGCAGCTTGACTAGCGGGACCTCGGGGGAGCAGTACTTC. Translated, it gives CASSLTSGTSGEQYF.